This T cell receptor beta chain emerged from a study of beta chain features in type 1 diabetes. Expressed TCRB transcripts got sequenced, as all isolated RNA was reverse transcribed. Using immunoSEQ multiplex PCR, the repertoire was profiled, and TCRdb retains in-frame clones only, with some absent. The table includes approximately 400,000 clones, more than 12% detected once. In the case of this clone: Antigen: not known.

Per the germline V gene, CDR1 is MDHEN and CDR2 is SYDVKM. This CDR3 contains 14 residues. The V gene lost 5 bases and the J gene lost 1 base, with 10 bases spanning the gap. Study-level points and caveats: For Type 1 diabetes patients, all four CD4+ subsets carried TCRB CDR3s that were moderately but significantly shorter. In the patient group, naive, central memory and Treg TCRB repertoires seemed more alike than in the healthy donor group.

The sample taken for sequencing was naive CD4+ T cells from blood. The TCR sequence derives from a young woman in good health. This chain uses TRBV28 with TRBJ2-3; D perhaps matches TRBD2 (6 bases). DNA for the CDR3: TGTGCCAGCAGTCGCGGAGGGCGCACAGATACGCAGTATTTT. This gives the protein CASSRGGRTDTQYF.